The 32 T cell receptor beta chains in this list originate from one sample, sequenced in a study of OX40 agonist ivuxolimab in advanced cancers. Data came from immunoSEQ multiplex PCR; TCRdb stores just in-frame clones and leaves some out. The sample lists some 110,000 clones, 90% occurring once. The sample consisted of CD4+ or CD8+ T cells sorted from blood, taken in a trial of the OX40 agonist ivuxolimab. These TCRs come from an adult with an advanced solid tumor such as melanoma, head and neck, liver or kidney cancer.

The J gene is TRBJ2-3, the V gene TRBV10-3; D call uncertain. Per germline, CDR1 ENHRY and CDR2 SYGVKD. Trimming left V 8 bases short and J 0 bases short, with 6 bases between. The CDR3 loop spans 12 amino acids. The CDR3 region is CAIGTSTDTQYF. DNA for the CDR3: TGTGCCATCGGTACTAGCACAGATACGCAGTATTTT.

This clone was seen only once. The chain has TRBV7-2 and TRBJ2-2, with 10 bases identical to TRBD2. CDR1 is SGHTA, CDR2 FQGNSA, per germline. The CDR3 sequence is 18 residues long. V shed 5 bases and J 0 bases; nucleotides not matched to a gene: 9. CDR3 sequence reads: CASSLVSGGRTNTGELFF. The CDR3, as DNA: TGTGCCAGCAGCCTCGTTAGCGGGGGGCGTACGAACACCGGGGAGCTGTTTTTT.

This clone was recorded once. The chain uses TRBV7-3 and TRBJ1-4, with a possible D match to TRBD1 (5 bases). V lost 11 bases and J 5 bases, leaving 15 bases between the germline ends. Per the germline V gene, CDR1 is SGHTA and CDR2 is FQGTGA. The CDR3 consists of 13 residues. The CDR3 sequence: CAGQSKGNEKLFF. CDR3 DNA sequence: TGTGCCGGCCAATCCAAGGGGAATGAAAAACTGTTTTTT. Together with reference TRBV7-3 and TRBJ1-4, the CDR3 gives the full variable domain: GAGVSQTPSNKVTEKGKYVELRCDPISGHTALYWYRQSLGQGPEFLIYFQGTGAADDSGLPNDRFFAVRPEGSVSTLKIQRTERGDSAVYLCAGQSKGNEKLFFGSGTQLSVL.

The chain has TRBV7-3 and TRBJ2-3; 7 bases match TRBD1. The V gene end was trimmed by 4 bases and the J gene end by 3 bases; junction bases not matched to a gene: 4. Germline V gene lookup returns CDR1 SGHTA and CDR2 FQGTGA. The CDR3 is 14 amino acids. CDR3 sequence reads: CASSYRQGTDTQYF. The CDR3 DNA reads TGTGCCAGCAGCTATCGACAGGGTACAGATACGCAGTATTTT.

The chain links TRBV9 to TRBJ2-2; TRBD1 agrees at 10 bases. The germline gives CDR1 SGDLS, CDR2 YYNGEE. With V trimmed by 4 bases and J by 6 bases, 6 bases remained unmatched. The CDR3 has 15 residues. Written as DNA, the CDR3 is TGTGCCAGCAGCCCACGGACAGGGGGGGCCGGGGAGCTGTTTTTT. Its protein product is CASSPRTGGAGELFF.

CDR3 sequence: CASSYGTDLSYEQYF. The CDR3 coding sequence is TGTGCCAGCAGTTACGGGACAGACCTCTCCTACGAGCAGTACTTC. V is TRBV6-5 and J is TRBJ2-7, with 7 positions matching TRBD1. V lost 2 bases and J lost 0; bases outside the gene matches: 4. Per the germline V gene, CDR1 is MNHEY and CDR2 is SVGAGI. The CDR3 totals 15 residues.

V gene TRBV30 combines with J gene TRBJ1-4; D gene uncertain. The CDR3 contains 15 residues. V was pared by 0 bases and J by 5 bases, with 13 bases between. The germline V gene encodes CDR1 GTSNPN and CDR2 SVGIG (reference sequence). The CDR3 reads CAWSVMASRNEKLFF. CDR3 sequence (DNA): TGTGCCTGGAGTGTAATGGCCTCTAGAAATGAAAAACTGTTTTTT.

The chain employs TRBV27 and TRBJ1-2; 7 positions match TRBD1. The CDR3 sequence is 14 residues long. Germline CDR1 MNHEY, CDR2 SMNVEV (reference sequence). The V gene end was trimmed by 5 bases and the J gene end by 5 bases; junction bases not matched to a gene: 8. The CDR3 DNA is TGTGCCAGCAGTCCTAACAGGGGATATTATGGCTACACCTTC. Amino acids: CASSPNRGYYGYTF.

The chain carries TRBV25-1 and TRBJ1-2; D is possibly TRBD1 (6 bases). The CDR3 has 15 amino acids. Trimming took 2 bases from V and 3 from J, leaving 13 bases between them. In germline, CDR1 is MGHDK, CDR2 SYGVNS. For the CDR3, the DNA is TGTGCCAGCAGTGAACCGGGACAAGGGGACTATGGCTACACCTTC. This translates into CASSEPGQGDYGYTF.

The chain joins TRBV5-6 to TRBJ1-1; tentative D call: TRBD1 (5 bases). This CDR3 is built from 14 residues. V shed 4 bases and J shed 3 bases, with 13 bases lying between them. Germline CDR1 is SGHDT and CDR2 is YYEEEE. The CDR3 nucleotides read TGTGCCAGCAGCGCTCAGGGTTTCGACACTGAAGCTTTCTTT. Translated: CASSAQGFDTEAFF.

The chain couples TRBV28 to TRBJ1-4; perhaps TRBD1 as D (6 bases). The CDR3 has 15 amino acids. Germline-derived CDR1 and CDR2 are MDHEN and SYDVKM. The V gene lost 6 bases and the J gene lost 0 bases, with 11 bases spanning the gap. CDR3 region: CASSLRQATNEKLFF. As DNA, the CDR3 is TGTGCCAGCAGCCTCAGACAGGCAACTAATGAAAAACTGTTTTTT.

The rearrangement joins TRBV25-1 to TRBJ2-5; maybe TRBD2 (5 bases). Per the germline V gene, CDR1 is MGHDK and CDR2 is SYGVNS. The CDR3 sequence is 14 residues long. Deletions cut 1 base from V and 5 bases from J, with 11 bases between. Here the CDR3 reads CASSESAGLETQYF. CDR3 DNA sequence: TGTGCCAGCAGTGAATCTGCGGGCTTGGAGACCCAGTACTTC.

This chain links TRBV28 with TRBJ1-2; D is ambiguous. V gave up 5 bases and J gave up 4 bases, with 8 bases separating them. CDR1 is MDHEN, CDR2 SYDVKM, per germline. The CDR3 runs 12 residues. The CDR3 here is CASSPIGYGYTF. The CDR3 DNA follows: TGTGCCAGCAGTCCTATAGGCTATGGCTACACCTTC.

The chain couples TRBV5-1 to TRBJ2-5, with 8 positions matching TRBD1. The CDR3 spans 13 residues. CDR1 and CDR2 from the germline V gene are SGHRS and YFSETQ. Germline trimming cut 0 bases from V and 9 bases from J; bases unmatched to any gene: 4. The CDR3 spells CASSLGQGAPQYF. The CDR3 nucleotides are TGCGCCAGCAGCTTGGGCCAGGGGGCACCCCAGTACTTC.

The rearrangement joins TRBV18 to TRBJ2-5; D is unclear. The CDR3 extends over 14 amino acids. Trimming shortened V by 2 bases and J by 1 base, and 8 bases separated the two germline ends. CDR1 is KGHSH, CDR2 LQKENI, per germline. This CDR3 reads CASSPMGFQETQYF. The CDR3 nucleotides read TGTGCCAGCTCACCAATGGGTTTCCAAGAGACCCAGTACTTC.

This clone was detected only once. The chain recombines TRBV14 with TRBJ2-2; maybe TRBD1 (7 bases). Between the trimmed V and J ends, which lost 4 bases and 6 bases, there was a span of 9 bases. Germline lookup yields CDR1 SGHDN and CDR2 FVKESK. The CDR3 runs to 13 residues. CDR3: CASSPRGAGELFF. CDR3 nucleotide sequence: TGTGCCAGCAGCCCCAGGGGGGCCGGGGAGCTGTTTTTT.

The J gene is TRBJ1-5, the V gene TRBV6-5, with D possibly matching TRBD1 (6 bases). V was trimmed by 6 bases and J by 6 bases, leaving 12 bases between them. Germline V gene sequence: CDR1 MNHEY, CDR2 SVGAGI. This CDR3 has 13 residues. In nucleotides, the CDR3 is TGTGCCAGCAGGGGGGCAGTCAGTCAGCCCCAGCATTTT. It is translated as CASRGAVSQPQHF.

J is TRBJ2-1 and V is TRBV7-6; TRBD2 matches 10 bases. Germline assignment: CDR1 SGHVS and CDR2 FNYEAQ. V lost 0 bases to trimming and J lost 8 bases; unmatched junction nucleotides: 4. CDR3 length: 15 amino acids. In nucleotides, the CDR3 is TGTGCCAGCAGCTTAGCGAGCGGGGGGGCATATGAGCAGTTCTTC. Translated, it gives CASSLASGGAYEQFF.

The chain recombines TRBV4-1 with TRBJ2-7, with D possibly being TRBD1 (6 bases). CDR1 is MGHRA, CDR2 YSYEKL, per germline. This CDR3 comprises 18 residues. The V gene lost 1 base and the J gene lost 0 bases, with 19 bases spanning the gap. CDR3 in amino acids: CASSQGGYREASSYEQYF. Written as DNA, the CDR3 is TGCGCCAGCAGCCAAGGGGGCTACAGGGAAGCCAGCTCCTACGAGCAGTACTTC.

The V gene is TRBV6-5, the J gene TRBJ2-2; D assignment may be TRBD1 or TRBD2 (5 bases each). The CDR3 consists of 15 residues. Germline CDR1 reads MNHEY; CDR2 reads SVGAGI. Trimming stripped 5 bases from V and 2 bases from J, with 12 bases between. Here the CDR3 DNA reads TGTGCCAGCAGTGCAGGGACGCCCAACACCGGGGAGCTGTTTTTT. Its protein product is CASSAGTPNTGELFF.

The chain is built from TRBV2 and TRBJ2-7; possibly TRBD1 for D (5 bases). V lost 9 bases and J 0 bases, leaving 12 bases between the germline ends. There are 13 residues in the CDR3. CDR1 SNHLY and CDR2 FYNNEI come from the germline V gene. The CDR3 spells CASKGDGSYEQYF. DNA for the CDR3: TGTGCCAGTAAAGGGGATGGCTCCTACGAGCAGTACTTC. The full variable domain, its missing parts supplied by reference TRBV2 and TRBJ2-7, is EPEVTQTPSHQVTQMGQEVILRCVPISNHLYFYWYRQILGQKVEFLVSFYNNEISEKSEIFDDQFSVERPDGSNFTLKIRSTKLEDSAMYFCASKGDGSYEQYFGPGTRLTVT.

The CDR3 DNA follows: TGTGCCAGCAGCCGCGGTGCCGAGCAGTACTTC. Translating gives CASSRGAEQYF. The chain recombines TRBV7-2 with TRBJ2-7; no clear D. The ends were cut back, 5 bases at V and 6 bases at J, with 8 bases in the middle. This CDR3 has 11 amino acids. The germline V gene has CDR1 SGHTA and CDR2 FQGNSA. Supplemented by reference TRBV7-2 and TRBJ2-7, the full variable domain reads GAGVSQSPSNKVTEKGKDVELRCDPISGHTALYWYRQSLGQGLEFLIYFQGNSAPDKSGLPSDRFSAERTGGSVSTLTIQRTQQEDSAVYLCASSRGAEQYFGPGTRLTVT.

The CDR3, as DNA: TGTGCCAGCAGCTTGGACCCGGACAGAGGGCAAGAGACCCAGTACTTC. Its protein product is CASSLDPDRGQETQYF. The chain uses TRBV5-4 and TRBJ2-5; a possible D gene is TRBD1 (6 bases). Germline CDR1 reads SGHNT; CDR2 reads YYREEE (reference sequence). Trimming left V 0 bases short and J 2 bases short, with 14 bases between. The CDR3 is made up of 16 amino acids.

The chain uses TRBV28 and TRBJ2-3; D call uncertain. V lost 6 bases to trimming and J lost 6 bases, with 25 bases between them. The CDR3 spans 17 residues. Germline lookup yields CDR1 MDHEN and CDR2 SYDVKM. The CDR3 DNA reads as TGTGCCAGCAGGATCAGTGGCAGGCCCCCCGAAGCGGATACGCAGTATTTT. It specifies CASRISGRPPEADTQYF.

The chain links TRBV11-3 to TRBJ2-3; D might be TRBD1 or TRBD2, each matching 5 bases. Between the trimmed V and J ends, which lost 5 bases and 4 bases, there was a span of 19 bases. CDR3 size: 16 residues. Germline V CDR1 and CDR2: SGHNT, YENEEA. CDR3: CASSPPGASRPDTQYF. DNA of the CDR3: TGTGCCAGCAGCCCACCCGGGGCGTCTCGCCCAGATACGCAGTATTTT.

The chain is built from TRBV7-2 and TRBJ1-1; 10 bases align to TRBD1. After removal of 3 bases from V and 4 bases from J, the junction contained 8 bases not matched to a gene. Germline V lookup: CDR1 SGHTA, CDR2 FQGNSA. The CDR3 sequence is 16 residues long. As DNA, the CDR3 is TGTGCCAGCAGCTTGGGACAGGGGAAGGTGACCACTGAAGCTTTCTTT. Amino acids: CASSLGQGKVTTEAFF.

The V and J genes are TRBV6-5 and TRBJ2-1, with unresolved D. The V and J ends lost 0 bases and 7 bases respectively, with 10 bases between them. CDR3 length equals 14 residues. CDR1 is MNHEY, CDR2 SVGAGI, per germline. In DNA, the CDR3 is TGTGCCAGCAGTTACTCGGCCCTTTGGAATGAGCAGTTCTTC. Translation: CASSYSALWNEQFF.

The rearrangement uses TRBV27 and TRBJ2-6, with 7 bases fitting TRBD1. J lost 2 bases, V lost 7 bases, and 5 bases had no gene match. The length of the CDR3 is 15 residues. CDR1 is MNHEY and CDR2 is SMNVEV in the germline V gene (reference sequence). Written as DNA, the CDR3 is TGTGCCAGCACTCCCGGACAGGCTGGGGCCAACGTCCTGACTTTC. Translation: CASTPGQAGANVLTF.

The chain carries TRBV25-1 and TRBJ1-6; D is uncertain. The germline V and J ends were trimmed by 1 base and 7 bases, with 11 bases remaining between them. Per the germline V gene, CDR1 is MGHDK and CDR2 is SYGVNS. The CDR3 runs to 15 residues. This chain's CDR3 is CASSELGVGNSPLHF. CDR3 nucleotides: TGTGCCAGCAGTGAATTGGGAGTGGGCAATTCACCCCTCCACTTT.

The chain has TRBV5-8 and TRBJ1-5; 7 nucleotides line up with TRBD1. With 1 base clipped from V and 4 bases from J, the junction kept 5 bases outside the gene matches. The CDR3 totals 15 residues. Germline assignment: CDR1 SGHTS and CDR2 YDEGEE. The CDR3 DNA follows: TGTGCCAGCAGCTTGCCCGGGACAGCAAATCAGCCCCAGCATTTT. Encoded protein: CASSLPGTANQPQHF.

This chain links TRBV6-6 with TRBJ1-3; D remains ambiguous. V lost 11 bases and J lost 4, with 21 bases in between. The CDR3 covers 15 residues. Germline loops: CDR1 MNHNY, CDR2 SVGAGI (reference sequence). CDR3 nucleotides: TGTGCCGCAACCCCCCAGGTCCAGGCAGGAAACACCATATATTTT. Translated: CAATPQVQAGNTIYF.

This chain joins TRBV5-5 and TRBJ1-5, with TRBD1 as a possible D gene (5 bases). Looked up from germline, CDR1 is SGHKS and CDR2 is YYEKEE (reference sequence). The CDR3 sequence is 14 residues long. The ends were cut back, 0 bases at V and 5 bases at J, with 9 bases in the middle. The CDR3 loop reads CASSLAGAYQPQHF. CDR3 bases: TGTGCCAGCAGCTTGGCTGGGGCCTATCAGCCCCAGCATTTT.